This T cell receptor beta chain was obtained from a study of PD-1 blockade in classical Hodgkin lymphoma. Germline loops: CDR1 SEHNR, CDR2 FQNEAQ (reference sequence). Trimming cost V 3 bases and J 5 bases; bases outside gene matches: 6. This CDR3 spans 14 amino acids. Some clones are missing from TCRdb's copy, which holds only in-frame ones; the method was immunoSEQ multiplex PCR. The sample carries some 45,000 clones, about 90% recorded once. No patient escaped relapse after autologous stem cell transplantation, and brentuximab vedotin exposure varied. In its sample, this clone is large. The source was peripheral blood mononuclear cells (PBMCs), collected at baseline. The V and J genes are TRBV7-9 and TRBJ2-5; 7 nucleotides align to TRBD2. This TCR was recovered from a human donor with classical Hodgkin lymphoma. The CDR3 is CASSLSGAGETQYF. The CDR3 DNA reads TGTGCCAGCAGCTTGAGCGGGGCTGGTGAGACCCAGTACTTC.